This T cell receptor (beta chain) derives from a study of spatial heterogeneity in lung cancer. As for time point: blood at routine non-recurrence follow-up after resection. The CDR3 totals 14 residues. V shed 5 bases and J shed 6 bases, with 16 bases lying between them. Germline loops: CDR1 ENHRY, CDR2 SYGVKD. This clonotype came up many times. TCRdb ran MiXCR on the 5' RACE reads and lists one entry per CDR3 protein. The repertoire holds about 36,000 distinct CDR3 sequences, with 6% to 9.5% as singletons. The V call is TRBV10-3, the J call TRBJ1-1, with a possible D match to TRBD1 (6 bases). This TCR was sampled from a male donor with early-stage non-small cell lung cancer. The specimen was PBMCs, collected at follow-up. Written as DNA, the CDR3 is TGTGCCATCAGTATACAGGGAAGTGACTCTGAAGCTTTCTTT. Translation gives CAISIQGSDSEAFF.